Each of the 32 T cell receptor beta chains below was sequenced from the same sample in a study of shared clonotypes between healthy human individuals. Clones were read by immunoSEQ multiplex PCR, and TCRdb kept only the in-frame ones, dropping some. This table has under 1,100,000 clones, about 84% appearing once. The specimen sequenced was memory CD4+ T cells from PBMCs. Regarding subset: CD45RA-negative fraction. The receptors were gathered from a man between 18 and 35 years old in good health. Some clones in this sample may be carry-over from other donors' samples.

The chain joins TRBV9 to TRBJ2-4; D ambiguous. Trimming cost V 5 bases and J 2 bases, with 14 bases left between them. Germline values: CDR1 SGDLS, CDR2 YYNGEE. The CDR3 runs to 15 residues. The CDR3 protein is CASSDKGNPKNIQYF. The CDR3, as DNA: TGTGCCAGCAGTGATAAGGGAAATCCCAAAAACATTCAGTACTTC. Together with reference TRBV9 and TRBJ2-4, the CDR3 gives the full variable domain: DSGVTQTPKHLITATGQRVTLRCSPRSGDLSVYWYQQSLDQGLQFLIQYYNGEERAKGNILERFSAQQFPDLHSELNLSSLELGDSALYFCASSDKGNPKNIQYFGAGTRLSVL.

The chain employs TRBV18 and TRBJ2-1, with no clear D. The V gene lost 4 bases and the J gene lost 5 bases, with 12 bases spanning the gap. The germline CDR1 and CDR2 sequences are KGHSH and LQKENI. CDR3 length: 14 residues. The CDR3 spells CASSLQLADNEQFF. Written as DNA, the CDR3 is TGTGCCAGCTCACTCCAACTCGCGGACAATGAGCAGTTCTTC.

The chain links TRBV6-6 to TRBJ1-1; unclear D gene. Trimming removed 6 bases from V and 0 bases from J, with 8 bases in between. The CDR3 is made up of 13 amino acids. Germline values: CDR1 MNHNY, CDR2 SVGAGI (reference sequence). In DNA form, the CDR3 reads TGTGCCAGCAGAGCAGAAGTGAACACTGAAGCTTTCTTT. As protein: CASRAEVNTEAFF.

This chain joins TRBV5-1 and TRBJ2-2, with D perhaps assigned TRBD1 or TRBD2 (6 bases each). CDR1 is SGHRS, CDR2 YFSETQ, per germline. Between the trimmed V and J ends, which lost 3 bases and 1 base, there was a span of 13 bases. There are 16 residues in the CDR3. The CDR3 here is CASSSTEGVNTGELFF. CDR3 nucleotides: TGCGCCAGCAGCTCGACGGAGGGGGTGAACACCGGGGAGCTGTTTTTT.

The chain recombines TRBV5-6 with TRBJ2-7; no reliable D call. Deletions cut 3 bases from V and 0 bases from J, with 7 bases between. Germline values: CDR1 SGHDT, CDR2 YYEEEE. The CDR3 loop spans 13 amino acids. CDR3 nucleotide sequence: TGTGCCAGCAGCTCTCAAGGCTCCTACGAGCAGTACTTC. Amino acid sequence: CASSSQGSYEQYF.

As to this clone: A read error is likely here: a far larger clone is one base away. The V gene is TRBV5-1, the J gene TRBJ1-1, with D hard to call. Looked up from germline, CDR1 is SGHRS and CDR2 is YFSETQ. This CDR3 spans 11 amino acids. CDR3 sequence (DNA): TGCGCCAGCAGGGATTATTCTGAAGCTCTCTTT. Translated: CASRDYSEALF. Drawing the rest from reference TRBV5-1 and TRBJ1-1, the complete variable domain is KAGVTQTPRYLIKTRGQQVTLSCSPISGHRSVSWYQQTPGQGLQFLFEYFSETQRNKGNFPGRFSGRQFSNSRSEMNVSTLELGDSALYLCASRDYSEALFGQGTRLTVV.

Concerning this clone itself: Since a much larger clone is just one base distant, this may be a read error. No conserved phenylalanine or tryptophan ends this CDR3, so it is likely a read error. V and J are TRBV4-2 and TRBJ1-5; maybe TRBD1 (5 bases). Germline lookup yields CDR1 LGHNA and CDR2 YNFKEQ. This CDR3 has 16 amino acids. The V gene lost 0 bases and the J gene lost 1 base, with 10 bases spanning the gap. The CDR3 loop is CASSQEGGRSNQPQHS. The CDR3 bases are TGTGCCAGCAGCCAAGAGGGGGGAAGGAGCAATCAGCCCCAGCATTCT.

In its sample, this clone was seen a few times. The DNA for the CDR3 is TGTGCCAGCAGTGCAGTTAGCGGAGGAGAGCAGTTCTTC. This codes for CASSAVSGGEQFF. The V gene is TRBV6-4, the J gene TRBJ2-1; tentatively, D is TRBD2 (6 bases). With 4 bases removed from V and 10 bases from J, the gap between germline ends came to 14 bases. Germline values: CDR1 MRHNA, CDR2 SNTAGT. This CDR3 region has 13 residues.

The rearrangement uses TRBV2 and TRBJ1-1; D is ambiguous. Germline-derived CDR1 and CDR2 are SNHLY and FYNNEI. The CDR3 contains 11 residues. V was cut by 1 base and J by 10 bases, with 7 bases left in between. CDR3 residues: CASSEGGGAFF. CDR3 in DNA: TGTGCCAGCAGTGAAGGCGGAGGAGCTTTCTTT.

This chain links TRBV28 with TRBJ2-1; D might be TRBD2 (5 bases). Trimming took 6 bases from V and 4 from J, leaving 13 bases between them. The CDR3 contains 14 residues. Germline-derived CDR1 and CDR2 are MDHEN and SYDVKM. The CDR3 DNA sequence: TGTGCCAGCAGGCCTTCCGGGGTTTACAATGAGCAGTTCTTC. Residues: CASRPSGVYNEQFF.

The chain is built from TRBV19 and TRBJ1-5; 11 bases are a match to TRBD1. This CDR3 region has 19 residues. V trimming: 6 bases; J trimming: 4 bases; junction bases outside the gene matches: 17. The V gene's germline CDR1 is LNHDA and CDR2 SQIVND (reference sequence). CDR3: CASSRDRGDPQGHNQPQHF. As DNA, the CDR3 is TGTGCCAGTAGCCGGGACAGGGGGGACCCTCAAGGCCATAATCAGCCCCAGCATTTT.

This clone appeared a single time. This sequence joins TRBV30 and TRBJ2-1; TRBD1 or TRBD2 may be the D gene (5 bases each). The germline CDR1 and CDR2 sequences are GTSNPN and SVGIG (reference sequence). Trimming shortened V by 4 bases and J by 16 bases, and 23 bases separated the two germline ends. This CDR3 spans 13 amino acids. For the CDR3, the DNA is TGTGCCTGGACCCATGGGACGCCCGGTTCTTGTTTCTTC. It codes for CAWTHGTPGSCFF.

This sequence joins TRBV10-3 and TRBJ2-7; tentatively, D is TRBD2 (6 bases). V dropped 8 bases and J dropped 2 bases, with 13 bases sitting between them. The CDR3 has 13 amino acids. The V gene's germline CDR1 is ENHRY and CDR2 SYGVKD. DNA for the CDR3: TGTGCCATCCGGGACTCTGGGCCCTACGAGCAGTACTTC. Protein product: CAIRDSGPYEQYF.

In this sample, this clone turned up a few times. The junction and the germline gene differ at one end; a read error may be behind it. V usage is TRBV6-5 and J usage is TRBJ2-7; D is possibly TRBD1 (6 bases). The CDR3 extends over 11 amino acids. The germline V gene encodes CDR1 MNHEY and CDR2 SVGAGI. CDR3 nucleotides: TGTGCCAGCAGTTACCAGGGACAAAGCATTTTC. It is translated as CASSYQGQSIF.

The chain recombines TRBV7-3 with TRBJ2-7; D is perhaps TRBD2 (7 bases). Deletions cut 5 bases from V and 12 bases from J, with 29 bases between. CDR3 length: 16 amino acids. Germline V gene data show CDR1 as SGHTA and CDR2 as FQGTGA. The CDR3 DNA follows: TGTGCCAGCAGCAAAATCCACGGCGGGGGCCCGAGTACGGTGTACTTC. It yields the protein CASSKIHGGGPSTVYF.

In its sample, this clone was seen once. The chain links TRBV27 to TRBJ1-2; D gene unclear. The CDR3 is 15 amino acids. Germline V gene data show CDR1 as MNHEY and CDR2 as SMNVEV (reference sequence). V gave up 3 bases and J gave up 3 bases, with 14 bases separating them. Here the CDR3 DNA reads TGTGCCAGCAGTTTTGATCCGAGGAGGCACTATGGCTACACCTTC. This sequence encodes CASSFDPRRHYGYTF.

Here the CDR3 reads CASSLTSGMVNYEQYF. The CDR3 DNA is TGTGCCAGCAGCTTGACTAGCGGGATGGTTAACTACGAGCAGTACTTC. This chain links TRBV7-6 with TRBJ2-7; 11 positions match TRBD2. The CDR3 covers 16 residues. With V trimmed by 3 bases and J by 3 bases, 7 bases remained unmatched. Germline CDR1 SGHVS, CDR2 FNYEAQ.

This sequence joins TRBV25-1 and TRBJ2-7; a possible D gene is TRBD2 (6 bases). This CDR3 contains 14 residues. Looked up from germline, CDR1 is MGHDK and CDR2 is SYGVNS. V shed 5 bases and J shed 7 bases, with 18 bases lying between them. CDR3 in amino acids: CASSHPAGGEEQYF. For the CDR3, the DNA is TGTGCCAGCAGTCATCCGGCCGGGGGTGAAGAGCAGTACTTC.

The J gene is TRBJ2-1, the V gene TRBV5-1; D is possibly TRBD2 (5 bases). Germline V CDR1 and CDR2: SGHRS, YFSETQ. Between the trimmed V and J ends, which lost 0 bases and 8 bases, there was a span of 9 bases. The CDR3 loop spans 13 amino acids. The CDR3 protein is CASSLGGPDEQFF. The CDR3 DNA reads as TGCGCCAGCAGCTTGGGAGGGCCTGATGAGCAGTTCTTC.

The rearrangement uses TRBV6-5 and TRBJ2-1; TRBD2 agrees at 8 bases. In germline, CDR1 is MNHEY, CDR2 SVGAGI. Trimming removed 7 bases from V and 10 bases from J; junction bases left unmatched: 3. The length of the CDR3 is 11 residues. CDR3 sequence reads: CASTTSGEQFF. Written as DNA, the CDR3 is TGTGCCAGCACCACTAGCGGAGAGCAGTTCTTC.

The chain carries TRBV9 and TRBJ2-5, with 8 bases aligning to TRBD1. Germline CDR1 SGDLS, CDR2 YYNGEE. This CDR3 is built from 19 residues. The ends lost 0 bases at V and 5 bases at J; junction bases unmatched: 18. The CDR3 region has the DNA TGTGCCAGCAGCGTAGGCGTAGGAAGCTCAGGGGGCGGTGGGGAGACCCAGTACTTC. Protein sequence: CASSVGVGSSGGGGETQYF.

The rearrangement uses TRBV2 and TRBJ2-7; the match to TRBD1 covers 7 bases. CDR1 SNHLY and CDR2 FYNNEI come from the germline V gene. V shed 8 bases, J shed 3 bases, and the junction held 7 bases outside the gene matches. The CDR3 sequence is 13 residues long. The CDR3 region has the DNA TGTGCCAGCGGGACAGCCGTTAACTACGAGCAGTACTTC. Translating gives CASGTAVNYEQYF.

This clone showed up just once. The gene calls are TRBV29-1 and TRBJ2-1, with 7 bases fitting TRBD2. This CDR3 comprises 14 residues. J lost 2 bases, V lost 7 bases, and 8 bases had no gene match. Germline V gives CDR1 SQVTM, CDR2 ANQGSEA. CDR3 sequence: CSAPKSGTYNEQFF. The DNA for the CDR3 is TGCAGCGCCCCCAAAAGCGGGACCTACAATGAGCAGTTCTTC.

The rearrangement uses TRBV19 and TRBJ1-5; D ambiguous. From germline, CDR1 is LNHDA and CDR2 SQIVND (reference sequence). Between the trimmed V and J ends, which lost 7 bases and 3 bases, there was a span of 10 bases. The CDR3 covers 13 residues. The CDR3 region is CASNRNFNQPQHF. The CDR3 coding sequence is TGTGCCAGTAACAGAAACTTCAATCAGCCCCAGCATTTT.

The chain is built from TRBV5-6 and TRBJ1-3, with TRBD1 identical over 8 bases. Germline V CDR1 and CDR2: SGHDT, YYEEEE. The trim removed 5 bases at V and 4 bases at J, leaving 8 bases unmatched. The CDR3 covers 15 residues. CDR3 in DNA: TGTGCCAGCAGACACGGACAGGGATGGGGAAACACCATATATTTT. As protein: CASRHGQGWGNTIYF. The full variable domain, in which reference TRBV5-6 and TRBJ1-3 provide the parts outside the CDR3, is DAGVTQSPTHLIKTRGQQVTLRCSPKSGHDTVSWYQQALGQGPQFIFQYYEEEERQRGNFPDRFSGHQFPNYSSELNVNALLLGDSALYLCASRHGQGWGNTIYFGEGSWLTVV.

The chain joins TRBV10-1 to TRBJ2-3, with 13 bases identical to TRBD2. With V trimmed by 4 bases and J by 1 base, 17 bases remained unmatched. The CDR3 runs to 21 residues. Germline lookup yields CDR1 WNHNN and CDR2 SYGVQD (reference sequence). The DNA for the CDR3 is TGCGCCAGCAGTGGACCGGGACTAGCGGGACTAGCAAGAGGGGGCACAGATACGCAGTATTTT. Translated, it gives CASSGPGLAGLARGGTDTQYF.

This clone was recorded at least ten times. The chain employs TRBV28 and TRBJ1-4; D ambiguous. The CDR3 consists of 12 residues. Germline V lookup: CDR1 MDHEN, CDR2 SYDVKM. The V end was cut by 5 bases, the J end by 5 bases, with 6 bases between. The CDR3 region is CASSPPNEKLFF. For the CDR3, the DNA is TGTGCCAGCAGTCCTCCCAATGAAAAACTGTTTTTT.

The chain recombines TRBV28 with TRBJ2-7; 10 bases line up with TRBD1. CDR1 and CDR2 (germline): MDHEN, SYDVKM. J lost 2 bases, V lost 6 bases, and 4 bases had no gene match. The length of the CDR3 is 14 residues. The CDR3 nucleotides read TGTGCCAGCAGACGGACAGGGGGAGCCTACGAGCAGTACTTC. Protein product: CASRRTGGAYEQYF.

This chain connects TRBV23-1 to TRBJ1-1; D unclear. TRBV23-1 is classed as an ORF, of uncertain function. Trimming took off 2 bases at V and 10 bases at J, with 23 bases between the two ends. The CDR3 is 16 amino acids. The CDR3 spells CASSQVPDLRGGAAFF. The DNA for the CDR3 is TGCGCCAGCAGTCAAGTCCCCGATCTCCGGGGAGGTGCAGCTTTCTTT.

This chain joins TRBV27 and TRBJ2-3; 12 positions agree with TRBD2. The trim removed 5 bases at V and 5 bases at J, leaving 11 bases unmatched. CDR3 size: 17 residues. The V gene's germline CDR1 is MNHEY and CDR2 SMNVEV (reference sequence). Here the CDR3 reads CASSRPLLAGGGDTQYF. In nucleotides, the CDR3 is TGTGCCAGCAGTCGCCCGTTACTAGCGGGAGGAGGAGATACGCAGTATTTT.

V is TRBV9 and J is TRBJ2-1; D is perhaps TRBD2 (6 bases). This CDR3 region has 12 residues. Germline CDR1 SGDLS, CDR2 YYNGEE. V shed 3 bases and J shed 9 bases, with 10 bases lying between them. The CDR3 DNA sequence: TGTGCCAGCAGCGCCCACGGGGGTGAGCAGTTCTTC. Translated: CASSAHGGEQFF. The full variable domain, with the rest looked up from reference TRBV9 and TRBJ2-1, is DSGVTQTPKHLITATGQRVTLRCSPRSGDLSVYWYQQSLDQGLQFLIQYYNGEERAKGNILERFSAQQFPDLHSELNLSSLELGDSALYFCASSAHGGEQFFGPGTRLTVL.

The table lists this clone with a few counts. This chain connects TRBV28 to TRBJ1-2, with D maybe TRBD1 (6 bases). The CDR3 has 15 residues. With 0 bases removed from V and 4 bases from J, the gap between germline ends came to 12 bases. The germline V gene encodes CDR1 MDHEN and CDR2 SYDVKM. The CDR3 bases are TGTGCCAGCAGTTTATGGCCCCCGGACAGCTATGGCTACACCTTC. Protein sequence: CASSLWPPDSYGYTF.